Sequencing of this T cell receptor beta chain was carried out in a study of T cell responses to AZD1222 COVID-19 vaccine (dated by TCRdb to the early 2020s). Regarding the research as a whole: AZD1222 recipients with second doses at about 4 weeks or about 12 weeks were pooled, because spike-specific TCR depth and breadth did not differ between schedules. TCR sequencing covered 230 to 250 trial participants: around 210 given two doses of AZD1222 and about 26 given two doses of MenACWY control vaccine. Trial participants were enrolled into age subgroups of 18-55, 56-69 and 70-plus years, which contained roughly 140, 27 and 60 TCR-sequenced participants, respectively. The investigation overall reported the following: Because no samples from the day 14 peak response were available, repertoires could be characterized only after the peak T cell response. A significant rise in spike-specific TCR breadth and depth was observed after two AZD1222 doses relative to day 0 and relative to MenACWY recipients. The 56-69-year group was small, and its depth increase did not reach significance, likely because of low power. Reportedly, close to half of the unique spike-specific TCRs recognized epitopes lying outside the regions that are mutated in the B.1.351 and B.1.1.7 variants. Conclusions about previously exposed vaccinees are limited because only five to seven AZD1222 recipients were SARS-CoV-2 seropositive at baseline. Most participants were white British and females outnumbered males, and the authors suggested that clonal diversity may have been underestimated. The vaccine-associated CD4 TCRs covered the entire spike protein, and the dominant responses fell in regions 160-218 and 743-854.

Comments on this clone: No cognate antigen has been identified for it. There are no base qualities to consult, and no much larger clone falls within one base.

Taken from cysteine to phenylalanine, the CDR3 has 17 residues. The sequence is cut down to CDR3 DNA, 51 bases in frame from base 1. The CDR3 regions of human TCRbeta chains were analyzed by immunosequencing. The paper's processing steps were these. TCRs in the repertoires were compared against a reference library of SARS-CoV-2-specific TCRs that had been generated with the MIRA antigen-specificity platform. Breadth was defined as the fraction of unique TCRs that were SARS-CoV-2-associated, and depth was defined as the fraction of total T cells that were SARS-CoV-2-associated. Each spike-specific TCR was assigned to its reactive spike region and to a CD4 or CD8 class using the MIRA data. Log10-transformed breadth and depth values were compared by one-way ANOVA with Sidak's multiple comparisons tests. This immuneACCESS table, as held by TCRdb, lists in-frame sequences with V and J called but not all clones. Of the missing ones, under half trace to an unresolved V gene in checked studies; the others have no known cause. Clone size and the V and J calls come from that table; the DNA yielded D and trimming. In this sample the table shows some 140,000 clones, 90% of which occur a single time. The ten largest clones capture approximately 17% of the sample.

The time point label, as the study defines it: baseline before first vaccination. Vaccinee samples were obtained from the UK trials COV001 and COV002, which included a single-blind randomized controlled phase 2/3 trial of AZD1222 (ChAdOx1 nCoV-19) in healthy adults. For TCRbeta chain sequencing, PBMC samples from trial participants were taken at day 0 and at day 28 after the second dose. The TCR originated in an adult in good health. This sequence uses TRBV12-1 and TRBJ2-5; the table's D call, TRBD2, has no DNA check behind it. TRBV12-1 is a pseudogene locus. This specimen consisted of peripheral blood, obtained on day 0 of AZD1222 vaccination. The CDR3 in this case is CASSFERLAGGEETQYF. The sequenced DNA: TGTGCCAGCAGCTTTGAGAGACTAGCGGGGGGGGAAGAGACCCAGTACTTC.